The text below deals with one TCR beta chain. As yet, its antigen is unknown. Germline V gene sequence: CDR1 SGHTA, CDR2 FQGTGA. The CDR3 is made up of 14 amino acids. The junction had 3 bases not matched to a gene; V was cut back by 5 bases and J by 3 bases. The sample belongs to a study of memory CD4+ T cells and cytomegalovirus serostatus. Study context: This sample comes from healthy Belgian adults, several CMV seropositive, around 26 seronegative. Points from the study as a whole: Suggested: most of the CMV-linked TCR signature lies in CD4+ memory cells. About 40% of the roughly 150 known CMV-associated TCRbeta sequences appeared in CD4+ memory.

Single viable CD3+CD4+CD8-CD45RO+ cells were sorted as the memory CD4+ T cells. Donors' CMV status reflects serum IgG against pp150, pp28, p38, p52. Some clones are missing from TCRdb's copy, which holds only in-frame ones; the method was immunoSEQ multiplex PCR. Of about 59,000 clones listed, roughly 77% are singletons. The source of this sequence is an adult in good health and CMV-seronegative. The specimen sequenced was memory CD4+ T cells from blood. V is TRBV7-3 and J is TRBJ2-2; 7 bases fit TRBD1. Written as DNA, the CDR3 is TGTGCCAGCAGCCCAACAGGGGACACCGGGGAGCTGTTTTTT. Its protein is CASSPTGDTGELFF.